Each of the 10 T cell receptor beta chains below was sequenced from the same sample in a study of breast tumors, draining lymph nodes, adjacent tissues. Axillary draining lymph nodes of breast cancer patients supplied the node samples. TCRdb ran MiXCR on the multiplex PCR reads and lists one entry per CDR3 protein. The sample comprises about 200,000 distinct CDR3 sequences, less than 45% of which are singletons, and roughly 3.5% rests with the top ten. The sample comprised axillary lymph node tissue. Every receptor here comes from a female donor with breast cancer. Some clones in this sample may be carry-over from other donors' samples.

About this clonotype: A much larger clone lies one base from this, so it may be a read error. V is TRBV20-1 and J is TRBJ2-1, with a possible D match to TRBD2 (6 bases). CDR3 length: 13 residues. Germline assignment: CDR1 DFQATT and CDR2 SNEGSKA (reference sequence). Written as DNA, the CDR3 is TGCAGTGCTAGGGTCGGCGGGAATTTTGAGCAGTCCTTC. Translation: CSARVGGNFEQSF.

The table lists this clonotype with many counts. The CDR3 reads CASSYSGGINYGYTF. In nucleotides, the CDR3 is TGTGCCAGCAGTTACTCGGGAGGCATTAACTATGGCTACACCTTC. The rearrangement joins TRBV6-5 to TRBJ1-2; D is unclear. The CDR3 is made up of 15 amino acids. The germline gives CDR1 MNHEY, CDR2 SVGAGI. The V end lost 0 bases, the J end lost 1 base, and 9 bases lay between the germline ends.

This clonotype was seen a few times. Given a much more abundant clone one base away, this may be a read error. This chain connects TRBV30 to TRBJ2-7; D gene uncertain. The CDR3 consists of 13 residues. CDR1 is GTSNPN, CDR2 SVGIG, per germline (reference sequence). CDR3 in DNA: TGTGCCTGGAGTGTATACAATGCCGGCGAGCAGTGCTTC. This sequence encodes CAWSVYNAGEQCF.

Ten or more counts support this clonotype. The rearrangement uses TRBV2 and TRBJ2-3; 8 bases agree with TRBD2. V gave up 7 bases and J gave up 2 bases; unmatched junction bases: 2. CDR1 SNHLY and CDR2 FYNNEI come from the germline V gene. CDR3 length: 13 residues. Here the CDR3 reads CASKRGITDTQYF. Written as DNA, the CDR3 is TGTGCCAGCAAGCGGGGGATCACAGATACGCAGTATTTT. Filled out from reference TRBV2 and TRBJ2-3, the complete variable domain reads EPEVTQTPSHQVTQMGQEVILRCVPISNHLYFYWYRQILGQKVEFLVSFYNNEISEKSEIFDDQFSVERPDGSNFTLKIRSTKLEDSAMYFCASKRGITDTQYFGPGTRLTVL.

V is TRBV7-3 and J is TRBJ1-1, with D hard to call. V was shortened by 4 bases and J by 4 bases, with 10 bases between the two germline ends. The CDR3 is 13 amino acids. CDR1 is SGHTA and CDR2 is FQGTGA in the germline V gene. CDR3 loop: CASSSGLSTEAFF. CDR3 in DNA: TGTGCCAGCAGCTCCGGTTTGAGCACTGAAGCTTTCTTT.

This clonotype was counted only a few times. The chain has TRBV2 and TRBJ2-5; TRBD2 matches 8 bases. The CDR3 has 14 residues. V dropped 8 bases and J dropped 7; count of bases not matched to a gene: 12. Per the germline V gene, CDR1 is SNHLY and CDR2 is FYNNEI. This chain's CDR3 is CASRGGEALGTQYF. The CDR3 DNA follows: TGTGCCAGCCGGGGGGGGGAGGCGCTGGGGACCCAGTACTTC.

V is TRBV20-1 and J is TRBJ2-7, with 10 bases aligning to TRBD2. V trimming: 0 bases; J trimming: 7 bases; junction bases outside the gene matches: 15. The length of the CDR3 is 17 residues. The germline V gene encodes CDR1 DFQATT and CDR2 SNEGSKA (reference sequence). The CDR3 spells CSAREGTSANTGGEQYF. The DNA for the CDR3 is TGCAGTGCTAGAGAGGGGACTAGCGCGAACACCGGGGGAGAGCAGTACTTC.

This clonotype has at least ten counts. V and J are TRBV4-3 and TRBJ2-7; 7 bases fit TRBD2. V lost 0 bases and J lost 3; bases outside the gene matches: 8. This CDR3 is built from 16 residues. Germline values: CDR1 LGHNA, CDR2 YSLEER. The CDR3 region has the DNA TGCGCCAGCAGCCAAGATACTTCGCGGGGGATCTACGAGCAGTACTTC. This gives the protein CASSQDTSRGIYEQYF.

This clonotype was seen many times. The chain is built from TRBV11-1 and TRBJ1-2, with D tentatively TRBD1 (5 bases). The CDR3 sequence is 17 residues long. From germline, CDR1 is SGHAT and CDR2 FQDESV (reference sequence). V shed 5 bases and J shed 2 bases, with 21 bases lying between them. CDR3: CASSPRLGARGNYGYTF. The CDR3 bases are TGTGCCAGCAGCCCCCGCCTCGGGGCCCGAGGGAACTATGGCTACACCTTC.

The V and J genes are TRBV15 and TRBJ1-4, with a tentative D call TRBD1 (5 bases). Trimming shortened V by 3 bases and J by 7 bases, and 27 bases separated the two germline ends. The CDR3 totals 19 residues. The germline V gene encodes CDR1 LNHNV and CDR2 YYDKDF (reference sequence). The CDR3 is CATSSARDRRAIGGEKLFF. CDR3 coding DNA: TGTGCCACCAGCAGTGCTAGAGATCGCAGGGCTATCGGAGGTGAAAAACTGTTTTTT.